The 16 T cell receptor beta chains presented below share a single source sample, sequenced in a study of breast tumors, draining lymph nodes, adjacent tissues. TCRdb reprocessed the multiplex PCR reads with MiXCR, giving one entry per CDR3 protein. Among roughly 70,000 distinct CDR3 sequences listed, around 43% were seen once. The sequencing input was breast tumor tissue. The receptors originated from a female donor with breast cancer. Some clones in this sample may be carry-over from other donors' samples.

This chain uses TRBV11-1 with TRBJ2-5, with 8 positions matching TRBD2. With V trimmed by 2 bases and J by 4 bases, 9 bases remained unmatched. CDR1 is SGHAT and CDR2 is FQDESV in the germline V gene (reference sequence). This CDR3 contains 16 residues. The CDR3 is CASSLPTSAGPETQYF. The CDR3 DNA reads as TGTGCCAGCAGCTTACCGACTAGCGCGGGCCCAGAGACCCAGTACTTC.

This clonotype occurred once. This chain uses TRBV2 with TRBJ1-5; 7 bases map to TRBD1. The junction had 3 bases not matched to a gene; V was cut back by 6 bases and J by 1 base. Germline values: CDR1 SNHLY, CDR2 FYNNEI. The CDR3 has 14 residues. The CDR3 loop is CASSRQGSNQPQHF. As DNA, the CDR3 is TGTGCCAGCAGCCGACAGGGAAGCAATCAGCCCCAGCATTTT.

This clonotype was counted many times. The rearrangement uses TRBV19 and TRBJ2-3; D unresolved. Germline CDR1 reads LNHDA; CDR2 reads SQIVND (reference sequence). Trimming removed 9 bases at V and 0 bases at J, with 10 bases between. The CDR3 extends over 13 amino acids. In nucleotides, the CDR3 is TGTGCCAGGGATGAGGACAGCACAGATACGCAGTATTTT. It translates to CARDEDSTDTQYF. Filled out from reference TRBV19 and TRBJ2-3, the complete variable domain reads DGGITQSPKYLFRKEGQNVTLSCEQNLNHDAMYWYRQDPGQGLRLIYYSQIVNDFQKGDIAEGYSVSREKKESFPLTVTSAQKNPTAFYLCARDEDSTDTQYFGPGTRLTVL.

This sequence joins TRBV20-1 and TRBJ2-7; 10 bases align to TRBD2. Unmatched junction bases numbered 8, after V lost 6 bases and J lost 6 bases. CDR1 is DFQATT and CDR2 is SNEGSKA in the germline V gene (reference sequence). The CDR3 has 13 residues. DNA for the CDR3: TGCAGTGCCAGTAGCGGGGGGAAGAGCGAGCAGTACTTC. It specifies CSASSGGKSEQYF.

CDR3 nucleotides: TGTGCCAGCAGGGGGGGCGCAGGATCACCCCTCCACTTT. Translated: CASRGGAGSPLHF. The genes are TRBV25-1 and TRBJ1-6; a possible D gene is TRBD1 (6 bases). Germline V gene lookup returns CDR1 MGHDK and CDR2 SYGVNS. Trimming pared 6 bases from V and 10 bases from J, leaving 13 bases between. The CDR3 runs to 13 residues.

This clonotype was recorded many times. The rearrangement links TRBV10-3 to TRBJ2-2, with 9 positions matching TRBD2. Trimming took 8 bases from V and 0 from J; bases not matched to a gene: 10. The CDR3 covers 17 residues. Germline lookup yields CDR1 ENHRY and CDR2 SYGVKD. CDR3 DNA: TGTGCCATCGGCGCGACTAGCGGAACTGCGAACACCGGGGAGCTGTTTTTT. Protein sequence: CAIGATSGTANTGELFF.

This chain connects TRBV6-1 to TRBJ2-5, with TRBD2 matching 12 bases. The V gene end was trimmed by 2 bases and the J gene end by 2 bases; junction bases not matched to a gene: 0. Germline V lookup: CDR1 MNHNS, CDR2 SASEGT. CDR3 length equals 15 residues. The CDR3: CASSELAGGQETQYF. CDR3 in DNA: TGTGCCAGCAGTGAACTAGCGGGAGGGCAAGAGACCCAGTACTTC.

The chain employs TRBV19 and TRBJ2-3; 10 bases align to TRBD2. CDR3 size: 14 residues. V was pared by 6 bases and J by 11 bases, with 11 bases of the junction left unmatched. From germline, CDR1 is LNHDA and CDR2 SQIVND (reference sequence). DNA for the CDR3: TGTGCCAGTAGACTAGCGGGGATCTACAATGAGCAGTATTTT. Its translation: CASRLAGIYNEQYF.

The CDR3 DNA reads as TGCGCCAGCAGCGTCCAGACAGGGGGCAACTACAATGAGCAGTTCTTC. Encoded protein: CASSVQTGGNYNEQFF. This chain uses TRBV5-1 with TRBJ2-1; 10 bases map to TRBD1. CDR3 size: 16 residues. Germline values: CDR1 SGHRS, CDR2 YFSETQ. The ends lost 4 bases at V and 3 bases at J; junction bases unmatched: 7.

This clonotype was counted at least ten times. The chain recombines TRBV19 with TRBJ2-5; 8 bases map to TRBD2. This CDR3 has 14 residues. V lost 6 bases, J lost 5 bases, and 8 bases stayed unmatched. The germline gives CDR1 LNHDA, CDR2 SQIVND (reference sequence). The CDR3 DNA reads TGTGCCAGTAGCGGGGGGGCTTCAGGGGAGACCCAGTACTTC. It specifies CASSGGASGETQYF.

This clonotype was counted between two and nine times. The V call is TRBV6-1, the J call TRBJ1-1, with no clear D. The germline gives CDR1 MNHNS, CDR2 SASEGT. V was clipped by 2 bases and J by 4 bases, with 8 bases between them. The CDR3 is made up of 13 amino acids. The CDR3 nucleotides read TGTGCCAGCAGTGAACTACGGATCACTGAAGCTTTCTTT. It yields the protein CASSELRITEAFF.

This clonotype was seen a handful of times. A much bigger clone sits one base away, suggesting this may be a read error. The chain uses TRBV19 and TRBJ2-2, with D perhaps matching TRBD2 (6 bases). CDR1 and CDR2 (germline): LNHDA, SQIVND (reference sequence). The CDR3 length is 17 residues. For the CDR3, the DNA is TGTGCCAGTAGTCCCGGACTGGGGCTGTACGACACCGGGGGGCTGTTTTTT. It is translated as CASSPGLGLYDTGGLFF.

In its sample, this clonotype was seen many times. The CDR3 region has the DNA TGTGCTAGTGGTTTGGTACATGGAACGGATACGCAGTATTTT. It specifies CASGLVHGTDTQYF. V usage is TRBV12-5 and J usage is TRBJ2-3; no clear D. V was trimmed by 0 bases and J by 6 bases, leaving 10 bases between them. Germline-derived CDR1 and CDR2 are LGHNT and FRNRAP. This CDR3 is built from 14 residues.

Ten or more counts support this clonotype. The chain links TRBV19 to TRBJ2-7; D call uncertain. Trimming left V 6 bases short and J 5 bases short, with 8 bases between. The germline CDR1 and CDR2 sequences are LNHDA and SQIVND (reference sequence). This CDR3 spans 11 amino acids. In DNA, the CDR3 is TGTGCCAGTAGGGCTTGGGACGAGCAGTACTTC. Its translation: CASRAWDEQYF.

This clonotype has a handful of counts. This chain joins TRBV5-5 and TRBJ2-7; 7 bases map to TRBD1. Per the germline V gene, CDR1 is SGHKS and CDR2 is YYEKEE (reference sequence). J gave up 3 bases and V 3 bases, and 6 bases lay outside the gene matches. The CDR3 sequence is 14 residues long. The CDR3 DNA follows: TGTGCCAGCAGCTGGGGGACAGAAAACTACGAGCAGTACTTC. Amino acids: CASSWGTENYEQYF.

In regard to this clonotype: Since no conserved phenylalanine or tryptophan closes the CDR3, a read error is the likely cause. The limits of the CDR3 on the DNA are not certain, so only TCRdb's listed CDR3 is given. The V gene is TRBV7-8, the J gene TRBJ1-4; the D call in the table, TRBD1, was not verified against the DNA. The CDR3 extends over 15 residues, inclusive of both ends. Germline loops: CDR1 SGHVS, CDR2 FQNEAQ. CDR3 loop: CASSPNRGPSEKLFL.